This T cell receptor beta chain came from a study of T-cell memory formation after mild COVID-19. Broader study findings: Mostly located in CM and EM were contracting CD4+ clones, with contracting CD8+ clones located in EMRA. CD4+ bias marked clones expanding day 15 to 37, unlike balanced contracting clones.

This clonotype was seen more than once but under ten times. What it binds is unknown. The germline V gene encodes CDR1 SGHRS and CDR2 YFSETQ. V was clipped by 0 bases and J by 5 bases, with 12 bases between them. The CDR3 contains 16 residues. TCRdb reprocessed the 5' RACE reads with MiXCR, giving one entry per CDR3 protein. Found here are roughly 200,000 distinct CDR3 sequences, just over 9.5% of them singletons; the top ten hold 3.5% to 4%. The chain is built from TRBV5-1 and TRBJ1-6; D not resolved. What was sequenced was PBMCs or a T cell subset sorted from them (not recorded which). The TCR was taken from a man younger than 30 who had mild COVID-19 (a few samples of this study predate the infection). Cell type and time point are not known. The CDR3 DNA follows: TGCGCCAGCAGCTTGGATCCTAACAGTAATAATTCACCCCTCCACTTT. It translates to CASSLDPNSNNSPLHF.